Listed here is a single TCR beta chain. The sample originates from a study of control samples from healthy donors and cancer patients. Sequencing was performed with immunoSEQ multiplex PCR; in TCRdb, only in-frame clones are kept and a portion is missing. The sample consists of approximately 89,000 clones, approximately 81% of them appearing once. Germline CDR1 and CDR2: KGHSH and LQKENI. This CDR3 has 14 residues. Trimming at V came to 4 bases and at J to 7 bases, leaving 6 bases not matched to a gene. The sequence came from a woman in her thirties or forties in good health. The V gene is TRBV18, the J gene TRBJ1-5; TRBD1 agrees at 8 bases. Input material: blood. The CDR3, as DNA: TGTGCCAGCTCACTGACAGGGGATGCCCAGCCCCAGCATTTT. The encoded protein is CASSLTGDAQPQHF.